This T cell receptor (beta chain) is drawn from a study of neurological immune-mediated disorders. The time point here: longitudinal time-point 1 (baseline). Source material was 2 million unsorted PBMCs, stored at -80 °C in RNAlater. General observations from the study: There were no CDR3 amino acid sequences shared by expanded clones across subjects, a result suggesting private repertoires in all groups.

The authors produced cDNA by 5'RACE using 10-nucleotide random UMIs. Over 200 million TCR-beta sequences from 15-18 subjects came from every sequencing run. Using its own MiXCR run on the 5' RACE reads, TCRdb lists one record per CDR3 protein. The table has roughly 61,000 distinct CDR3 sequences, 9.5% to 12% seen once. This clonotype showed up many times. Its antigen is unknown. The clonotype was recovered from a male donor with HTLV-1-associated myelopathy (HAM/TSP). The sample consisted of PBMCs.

The CDR3 bases are TGTGCCATCAGTGAGAGCGGGCTCGAGCAGTACTTC. It encodes CAISESGLEQYF. The chain employs TRBV10-3 and TRBJ2-7; perhaps TRBD2 as D (6 bases). V was trimmed by 2 bases and J by 6 bases, leaving 8 bases between them. The CDR3 sequence is 12 residues long. Germline loops: CDR1 ENHRY, CDR2 SYGVKD.